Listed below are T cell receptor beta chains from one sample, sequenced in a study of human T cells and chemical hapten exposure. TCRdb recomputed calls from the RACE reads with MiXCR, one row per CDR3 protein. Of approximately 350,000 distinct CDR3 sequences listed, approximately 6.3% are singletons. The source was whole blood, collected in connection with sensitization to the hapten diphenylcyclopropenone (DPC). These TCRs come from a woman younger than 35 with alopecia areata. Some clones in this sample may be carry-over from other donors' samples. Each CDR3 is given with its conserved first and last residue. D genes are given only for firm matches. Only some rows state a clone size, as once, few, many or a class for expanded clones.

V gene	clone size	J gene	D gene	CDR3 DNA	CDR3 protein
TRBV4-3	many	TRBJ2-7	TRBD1	TGCGCCAGCAGCCAAGCCTCATTTCCGGGACAGGGTTCCTTGGAGCAGTACTTC	CASSQASFPGQGSLEQYF
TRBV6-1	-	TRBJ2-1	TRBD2	TGTGCCACCACTGGGGGGGATGAGCAGTTCTTC	CATTGGDEQFF
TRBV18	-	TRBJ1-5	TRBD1	TGTGCCAGCTCTATGGACAGGGCCCAGCCCCAGCATTTT	CASSMDRAQPQHF
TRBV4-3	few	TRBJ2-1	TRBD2	TGCGCCAGCAGCCAAGGAACCGGGACTAGCGTTCCGGATGAGCAGTTCTTC	CASSQGTGTSVPDEQFF
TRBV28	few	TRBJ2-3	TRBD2	TGTGCCAGCAGTTTCATCCCCAGCGGGGGATCCTTAAACACAGATACGCAGTATTTT	CASSFIPSGGSLNTDTQYF
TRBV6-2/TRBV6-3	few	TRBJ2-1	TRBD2	TGTGCCAGCAGCAACGGGCTAGCGGGGGACAATGAGCAGTTCTTC	CASSNGLAGDNEQFF
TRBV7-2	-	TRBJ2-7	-	TGTGCCAGCAGCAAAGAAGGGGGACTAAACTACGAGCAGTACTTC	CASSKEGGLNYEQYF
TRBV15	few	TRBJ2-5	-	TGTGCCACCAGCAGAGTTACCCAAGAGACCCAGTACTTC	CATSRVTQETQYF
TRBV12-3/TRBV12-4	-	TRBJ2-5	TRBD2	TGTGCCAGCAGTCAAAATCTTAGCGGGGGGACCCAGTACTTC	CASSQNLSGGTQYF
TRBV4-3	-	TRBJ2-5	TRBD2	TGCGCCAGCAGCCAGGCCTTTAGCGGGGGTGAGCTTGAGACCCAGTACTTC	CASSQAFSGGELETQYF
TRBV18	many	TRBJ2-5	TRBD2	TGTGCCAGCTCAAGCCCTACGGGACTAGCGAGCTTC	CASSSPTGLASF
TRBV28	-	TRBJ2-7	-	TGTGCCAGCAGTCCTCAGAAAGGGAGGCAGTACTTC	CASSPQKGRQYF
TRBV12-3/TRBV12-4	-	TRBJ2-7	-	TGTGCCAGCAACCACGGCGGAGGATACGAGCAGTACTTC	CASNHGGGYEQYF
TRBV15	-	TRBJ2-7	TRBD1	TGTGCCACCAGCAGAACCACCGGGACAGGGCCTAACTTC	CATSRTTGTGPNF
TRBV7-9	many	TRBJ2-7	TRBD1	TGTGCCAGCAGCCCTAATGGCCGGGACAGGGCCTACGAGCAGTACTTC	CASSPNGRDRAYEQYF
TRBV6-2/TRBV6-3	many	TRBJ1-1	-	TGTGCCAGCAGCCTACTGCGTGGTACTGAAGCTTTCTTT	CASSLLRGTEAFF
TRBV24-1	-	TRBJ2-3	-	TGTGCCACCAGTTCGGGGGAGAGCACAGATACGCAGTATTTT	CATSSGESTDTQYF
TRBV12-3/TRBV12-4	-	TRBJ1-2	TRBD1	TGTGCCAGCAGCCCTGGGGACAGGGGGGTAGGCTACACCTTC	CASSPGDRGVGYTF